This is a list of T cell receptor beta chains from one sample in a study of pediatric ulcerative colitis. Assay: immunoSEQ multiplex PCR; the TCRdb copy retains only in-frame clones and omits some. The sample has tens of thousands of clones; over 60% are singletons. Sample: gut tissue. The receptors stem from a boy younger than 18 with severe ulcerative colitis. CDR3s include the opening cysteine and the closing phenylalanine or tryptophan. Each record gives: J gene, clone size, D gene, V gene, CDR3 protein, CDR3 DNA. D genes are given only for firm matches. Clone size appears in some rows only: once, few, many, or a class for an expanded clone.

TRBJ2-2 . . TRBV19 CASSIQGGPTGELFF TGTGCCAGTAGTATACAGGGAGGACCGACCGGGGAGCTGTTTTTT
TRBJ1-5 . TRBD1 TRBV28 CASRGRGHQPQHF TGTGCCAGCAGGGGCAGGGGGCATCAGCCCCAGCATTTT
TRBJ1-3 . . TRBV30 CAWRGSGNTIYF TGTGCCTGGAGGGGGTCCGGAAACACCATATATTTT
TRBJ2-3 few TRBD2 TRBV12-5 CASGTGLAGGRDTQYF TGTGCTAGTGGTACGGGACTAGCGGGGGGTAGAGATACGCAGTATTTT
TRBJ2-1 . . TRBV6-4 CASSDWKSGNNEQFF TGTGCCAGCAGTGACTGGAAGTCAGGAAACAATGAGCAGTTCTTC
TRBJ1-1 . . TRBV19 CASSLGRLEAFF TGTGCCAGTAGCCTGGGTAGACTTGAAGCTTTCTTT
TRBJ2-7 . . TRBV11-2 CASRTTGGAGEQYF TGTGCCAGCAGAACTACCGGAGGGGCGGGGGAGCAGTACTTC
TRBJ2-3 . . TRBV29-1 CSARDPSTDTQYF TGCAGCGCACGGGACCCTAGCACAGATACGCAGTATTTT
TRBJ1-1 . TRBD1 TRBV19 CASRTQGGSMNTEAFF TGTGCCAGTAGAACCCAGGGGGGCTCTATGAACACTGAAGCTTTCTTT
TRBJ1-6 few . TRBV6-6 CASSYTYNSPLHF TGTGCCAGCAGTTACACCTATAATTCACCCCTCCACTTT
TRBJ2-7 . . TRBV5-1 CASSPWDLYEQYF TGCGCCAGCAGCCCATGGGACCTATACGAGCAGTACTTC
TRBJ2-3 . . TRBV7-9 CASSLGRVQADTQYF TGTGCCAGCAGTTTGGGCAGGGTGCAAGCAGATACGCAGTATTTT